A single sample is the source of the 9 T cell receptor beta chains below, sequenced in a study of T cell responses to AZD1222 COVID-19 vaccine. Sequencing used immunoSEQ multiplex PCR; TCRdb keeps in-frame clones, though not all of them. This table holds some 130,000 clones, roughly nine tenths found once. Sequencing was performed on peripheral blood, taken 28 days after the second AZD1222 dose. The source of these receptors is an adult who received the AZD1222 COVID-19 vaccine.

CDR3 DNA sequence: TGCGCCAGCAGCCCGGCCGGGGGAGTAAACACCATATATTTT. As protein: CASSPAGGVNTIYF. The genes are TRBV5-1 and TRBJ1-3; possibly TRBD1 for D (5 bases). This CDR3 spans 14 amino acids. Trimming stripped 4 bases from V and 6 bases from J, with 14 bases between. Germline-derived CDR1 and CDR2 are SGHRS and YFSETQ.

This chain uses TRBV6-5 with TRBJ2-7, with D hard to call. V lost 6 bases and J lost 5, with 11 bases in between. The CDR3 has 12 amino acids. CDR1 MNHEY and CDR2 SVGAGI come from the germline V gene. The CDR3 spells CASRHRAHEQYF. The DNA of the CDR3 is TGTGCCAGCAGGCACAGAGCCCACGAGCAGTACTTC.

The rearrangement uses TRBV23-1 and TRBJ1-6; D gene unclear. TRBV23-1 is an ORF; its function is uncertain. Trimming cost V 7 bases and J 2 bases, with 9 bases left between them. The CDR3 length is 14 residues. The CDR3 region has the DNA TGCGCCAGCAAGGACGGGCCCTATAATTCACCCCTCCACTTT. It encodes CASKDGPYNSPLHF.

V and J are TRBV29-1 and TRBJ2-3; D uncertain. Trimming pared 0 bases from V and 0 bases from J, leaving 10 bases between. This CDR3 is built from 15 residues. Germline V gene lookup returns CDR1 SQVTM and CDR2 ANQGSEA. The CDR3 loop is CSVEDRRSSTDTQYF. Here the CDR3 DNA reads TGCAGCGTTGAAGATCGCAGGTCTAGCACAGATACGCAGTATTTT.

The chain employs TRBV6-5 and TRBJ2-7, with 7 bases identical to TRBD1. Trimming took 10 bases from V and 2 from J; bases not matched to a gene: 2. Germline V CDR1 and CDR2: MNHEY, SVGAGI. The CDR3 has 11 residues. CDR3 amino acids: CAIDRAYEQYF. The CDR3 nucleotides read TGTGCCATCGACAGGGCCTACGAGCAGTACTTC.

The chain joins TRBV6-5 to TRBJ1-2; D possibly corresponds to TRBD1 (6 bases). Between the trimmed V and J ends, which lost 4 bases and 3 bases, there was a span of 15 bases. The CDR3 covers 15 residues. The germline gives CDR1 MNHEY, CDR2 SVGAGI. The CDR3 region is CASSSPSAGDYGYTF. Written as DNA, the CDR3 is TGTGCCAGCAGTTCCCCGTCGGCAGGGGACTATGGCTACACCTTC.

The chain recombines TRBV6-6 with TRBJ1-3, with no clear D. Germline CDR1 is MNHNY and CDR2 is SVGAGI (reference sequence). CDR3 length: 16 residues. Trimming cost V 0 bases and J 2 bases, with 11 bases left between them. CDR3 loop: CASSYSSLGTGNTIYF. The DNA of the CDR3 is TGTGCCAGCAGTTACTCGTCTCTAGGGACTGGAAACACCATATATTTT.

The chain combines TRBV18 with TRBJ1-5; tentatively, D is TRBD1 (6 bases). CDR1 and CDR2 from the germline V gene are KGHSH and LQKENI. The CDR3 loop spans 15 amino acids. V lost 5 bases to trimming and J lost 5 bases, with 16 bases between them. This CDR3 reads CASSTGGMADQPQHF. CDR3 DNA: TGTGCCAGCTCAACCGGGGGCATGGCGGATCAGCCCCAGCATTTT.

The J gene is TRBJ2-1, the V gene TRBV4-1; TRBD2 agrees at 11 bases. Germline loops: CDR1 MGHRA, CDR2 YSYEKL. The CDR3 is made up of 15 amino acids. Trimming cost V 5 bases and J 8 bases; bases outside gene matches: 8. CDR3 in DNA: TGCGCCAGCAGCTACACTAGCGGGAGTCGGGATGAGCAGTTCTTC. Amino acids: CASSYTSGSRDEQFF.